Below are 9 T cell receptor beta chains sequenced from a single sample in a study of Ad26.COV2.S vaccination and SARS-CoV-2 variants. As to treatment: some 20 received Ad26.COV2.S at low or high dose, single or two shots; a few received placebo; per-sample allocation not given. Following the first vaccine or placebo injection, samples were taken on day 63. The protocol was immunoSEQ multiplex PCR, while the TCRdb copy is restricted to in-frame clones and leaves out a portion. Among about 420,000 clones listed, approximately 87% were seen once. The sample was peripheral blood, taken in a trial of Ad26.COV2.S vaccine versus placebo. The receptors shown here come from a person aged 18-60 years who received the Ad26.COV2.S COVID-19 vaccine or a placebo.

The chain employs TRBV10-3 and TRBJ1-2; D gene ambiguous. Germline V gene sequence: CDR1 ENHRY, CDR2 SYGVKD. This CDR3 is 16 amino acids long. V dropped 3 bases and J dropped 0 bases, with 14 bases sitting between them. The CDR3 here is CAISDLLGIANYGYTF. CDR3 DNA sequence: TGTGCCATCAGTGACCTTTTGGGAATAGCTAACTATGGCTACACCTTC.

This chain joins TRBV7-8 and TRBJ2-7; 7 positions match TRBD1. Per germline, CDR1 SGHVS and CDR2 FQNEAQ. The V segment lost 5 bases and the J segment 1 base; nucleotides outside the gene matches: 5. The CDR3 has 14 amino acids. CDR3 coding DNA: TGTGCCAGCAGCCAAGGGGACAGTTCCTACGAGCAGTACTTC. Amino acids: CASSQGDSSYEQYF.

This chain connects TRBV6-6 to TRBJ1-5; no definite D call. V was cut by 4 bases and J by 4 bases, with 11 bases left in between. Germline V CDR1 and CDR2: MNHNY, SVGAGI (reference sequence). The CDR3 is made up of 14 amino acids. CDR3: CASSLHMGNQPQHF. The CDR3 DNA follows: TGTGCCAGCAGTTTGCACATGGGAAATCAGCCCCAGCATTTT.

CDR3: CAWSTLSNQPQHF. CDR3 DNA sequence: TGTGCCTGGAGTACCCTTAGCAATCAGCCCCAGCATTTT. J is TRBJ1-5 and V is TRBV30; unclear D gene. The CDR3 runs to 13 residues. Germline V lookup: CDR1 GTSNPN, CDR2 SVGIG (reference sequence). Trimming removed 2 bases from V and 0 bases from J, with 5 bases in between.

The V gene is TRBV5-1, the J gene TRBJ2-3, with 11 bases identical to TRBD2. CDR1 SGHRS and CDR2 YFSETQ come from the germline V gene. With 3 bases clipped from V and 4 bases from J, the junction kept 7 bases outside the gene matches. CDR3 length: 16 amino acids. This chain's CDR3 is CASSWTTSGAADTQYF. For the CDR3, the DNA is TGCGCCAGCAGCTGGACGACTAGCGGGGCCGCAGATACGCAGTATTTT.

The chain combines TRBV28 with TRBJ1-5; unclear D gene. The CDR3 loop spans 15 amino acids. V lost 7 bases and J 6 bases, leaving 19 bases between the germline ends. Germline V gene sequence: CDR1 MDHEN, CDR2 SYDVKM. The CDR3 region has the DNA TGTGCCAGCACCCTTTGGAGGGATCCCAGTCAGCCCCAGCATTTT. This sequence encodes CASTLWRDPSQPQHF.

The chain links TRBV4-1 to TRBJ1-4, with D possibly being TRBD1 (6 bases). V was pared by 3 bases and J by 5 bases, with 16 bases between. The CDR3 loop spans 16 amino acids. The germline V gene encodes CDR1 MGHRA and CDR2 YSYEKL. In DNA, the CDR3 is TGCGCCAGCAGCCAGCGCTTACAGGGAGTAAATGAAAAACTGTTTTTT. Its translation is CASSQRLQGVNEKLFF.

The rearrangement joins TRBV4-3 to TRBJ2-1; no firm D call. Germline V gives CDR1 LGHNA, CDR2 YSLEER. The CDR3 spans 15 residues. Trimming stripped 0 bases from V and 0 bases from J, with 6 bases between. CDR3 DNA sequence: TGCGCCAGCAGCCAAGAAGGGTACTCCTACAATGAGCAGTTCTTC. Translation: CASSQEGYSYNEQFF.

The chain joins TRBV5-1 to TRBJ2-7, with TRBD1 matching 10 bases. Germline CDR1 reads SGHRS; CDR2 reads YFSETQ. The CDR3 consists of 15 residues. J gave up 6 bases and V 4 bases, and 10 bases lay outside the gene matches. CDR3 protein: CASSVPSGTGAEQYF. CDR3 nucleotide sequence: TGCGCCAGCAGCGTCCCTTCCGGGACAGGGGCCGAGCAGTACTTC.